The T cell receptor beta chain under discussion was sequenced for a study of shared clonotypes between healthy human individuals (dated by TCRdb to the early 2020s). In terms of the full investigation: A few men and a couple of women, aged 18 to 49 years, made up the cohort. For each donor, CD4 naive and CD4 memory were each run on three plates, CD8 naive on two plates, and CD8 memory on one plate. Blood TCR repertoires of a handful of healthy adults were deeply sequenced to estimate repertoire size and the extent of clonotype sharing between individuals. To increase sequencing depth and limit assay-specific biases, TCR repertoire library preparation and sequencing were carried out by different laboratories using diverse techniques. Per donor, leukapheresis produced somewhere between about 0.85 and 8.9 billion PBMCs. Findings and caveats that apply to the study as a whole: Because the study included a small number of donors, the genetic and exposure-history diversity represented was limited. Compared with non-shared clonotypes, clonotypes shared by all four sorted-subset donors had higher generation probabilities. Sampling was limited to blood, and TCR repertoires in tissue likely differ from TCR repertoires in blood. Naive subsets generally had larger estimated clonotype richness than memory subsets did. About 4.5% of naive CD4, around 3.6% of naive CD8, around 2.3% of memory CD4, and 0.35% to 0.4% of memory CD8 clonotypes were shared across several donors. Based on pairwise subsampling, the degree of clonotype sharing among donors was expected to be affected by sequencing depth. Incomplete sequencing was indicated by rarefaction of sorted-subset datasets, despite the large sequencing depth.

The donors were healthy, HIV-negative adults with no recently reported acute infections or vaccinations. Only Caucasian adults living in Nashville, Tennessee, USA were represented among the donors. CD4+ T cells were enriched by magnetic negative selection, after which naive cells were positively selected on CD45RA and the negative fraction was taken as the memory subset. Blood was obtained by leukapheresis, after which PBMCs were separated by Ficoll-Histopaque density gradient centrifugation and cryopreserved in liquid nitrogen vapor phase. Analytical flow cytometry was used to check the purity and quantity of each magnetically sorted T cell population. From each sorted fraction, genomic DNA was isolated and quantified by UV absorbance on a Nanodrop 2000c. There are 15 amino acids in the CDR3, from cysteine to phenylalanine inclusive. Just the 45-base CDR3 DNA is kept, in frame starting at base 1. For CDR1 and CDR2, the germline V gene lists SGHTA and FQGTGA. The junction carries 11 bases between V and J, which are trimmed by 5 bases and 0 bases respectively.

Concerning this clone itself: The antigen this receptor binds is unknown. No clone much larger than this one lies a single base away; base qualities are absent.

TCR CDR3 regions were amplified from genomic DNA by multiplex PCR using the deep immunoSEQ assay. Extracted genomic DNA from each cell subset was distributed evenly across all wells of several immunoSEQ 96-well plates, and each plate was treated as a replicate. Each replicate PCR for sorted subsets received about 180 ng genomic DNA, equal to tens of thousands of T cell genomes. The purified libraries were quantified using a Qubit 3.0 fluorometer, sized with a Bioanalyzer 2100, and then quantified again using the KAPA Library Quantification kit. Each immunoSEQ 96-well plate was sequenced on its own single-read 150-cycle Illumina NextSeq 550 flow cell. From the authors' description of their analysis: Because the immunoSEQ output held only junctional sequences and lacked quality scores, the filtering could not match the filtering applied to full-length reads. To assign V/J genes and CDR3, sequences were annotated using PyIR, a Python wrapper for IgBLAST v1.9, with IMGT germline references. Reads were removed for weak V/J assignments (E-value above 1e-6), missing CDR3, stop codons, out-of-frame junctions, or ambiguous translated residues. V3J clonotypes were defined as sequences sharing the same inferred V gene, J gene, and CDR3 amino acid sequence. Percentage overlap between repertoires was computed as shared unique clonotypes divided by the size of the smaller repertoire. RTK rarefaction, the Chao1 estimator, and Recon v2.1 estimates of unobserved clonotypes were used to assess repertoire richness. Generation probabilities were computed with OLGA for all TCRbeta clonotypes obtained by the gDNA method from several donors. TCRdb mirrors the immuneACCESS table, restricted to in-frame sequences. Some clones are absent from its copies; in checked studies, under half trace to an unresolved V gene, and the reason for the others is unknown. The V and J calls and clone size are taken from that table; D and trimming were inferred from the DNA. Across this sample there are about 2.3 million clones, with approximately 95% seen only once. 0.39% of the sample goes to the ten largest clones.

Sequencing input: naive CD4+ T cells from PBMCs. The intended sense of this specimen's cell subset or site label: CD45RA+ positively selected. The TCR originated in a man in his late teens or twenties in good health. Some clones in this sample may be carry-over from other donors' samples. The chain is assembled from TRBV7-3 and TRBJ2-1; the D segment could be TRBD2, given 5 matching bases. The nucleotide sequence reads TGTGCCAGCAGCCTGCGGGCTGTCTCCTACAATGAGCAGTTCTTC. This gives the protein CASSLRAVSYNEQFF.